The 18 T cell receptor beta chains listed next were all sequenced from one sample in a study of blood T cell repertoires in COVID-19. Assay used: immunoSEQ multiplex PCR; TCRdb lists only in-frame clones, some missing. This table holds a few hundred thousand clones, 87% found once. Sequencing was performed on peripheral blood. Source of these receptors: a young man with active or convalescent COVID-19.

The CDR3 loop is CASTRQGKTQYF. The CDR3 coding sequence is TGCGCCAGCACCCGACAGGGAAAGACCCAGTACTTC. The rearrangement links TRBV5-1 to TRBJ2-5, with 7 bases matching TRBD1. Looked up from germline, CDR1 is SGHRS and CDR2 is YFSETQ. This CDR3 contains 12 residues. Losses at the gene ends were 6 bases for V and 6 bases for J; bases not matched to a gene: 5.

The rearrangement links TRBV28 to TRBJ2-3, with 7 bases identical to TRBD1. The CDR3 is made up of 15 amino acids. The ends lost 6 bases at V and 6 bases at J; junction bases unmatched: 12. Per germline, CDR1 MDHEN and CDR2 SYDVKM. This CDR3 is CASSRPTGLGDTQYF. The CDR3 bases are TGTGCCAGCAGCCGCCCGACAGGGTTGGGGGATACGCAGTATTTT. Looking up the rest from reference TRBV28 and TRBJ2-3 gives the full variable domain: DVKVTQSSRYLVKRTGEKVFLECVQDMDHENMFWYRQDPGLGLRLIYFSYDVKMKEKGDIPEGYSVSREKKERFSLILESASTNQTSMYLCASSRPTGLGDTQYFGPGTRLTVL.

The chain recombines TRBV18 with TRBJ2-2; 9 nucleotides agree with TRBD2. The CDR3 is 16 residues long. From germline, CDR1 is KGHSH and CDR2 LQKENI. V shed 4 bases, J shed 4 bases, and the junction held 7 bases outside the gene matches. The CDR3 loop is CASSLGLAKGTGELFF. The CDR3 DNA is TGTGCCAGCTCACTAGGACTAGCGAAGGGCACCGGGGAGCTGTTTTTT.

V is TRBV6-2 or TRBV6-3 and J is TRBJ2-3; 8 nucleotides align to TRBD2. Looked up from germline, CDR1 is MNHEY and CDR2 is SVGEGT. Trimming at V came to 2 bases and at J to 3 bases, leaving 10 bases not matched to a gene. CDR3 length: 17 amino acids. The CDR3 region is CASSYPFSGGQTDTQYF. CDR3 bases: TGTGCCAGCAGTTACCCCTTTTCGGGGGGGCAAACAGATACGCAGTATTTT.

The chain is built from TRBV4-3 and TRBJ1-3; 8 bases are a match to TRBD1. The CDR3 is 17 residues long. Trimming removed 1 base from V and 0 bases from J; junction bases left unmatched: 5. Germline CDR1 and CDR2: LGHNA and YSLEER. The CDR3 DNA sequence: TGCGCCAGCAGCCAAGCACGCCAGGGGGCCTCTGGAAACACCATATATTTT. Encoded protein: CASSQARQGASGNTIYF.

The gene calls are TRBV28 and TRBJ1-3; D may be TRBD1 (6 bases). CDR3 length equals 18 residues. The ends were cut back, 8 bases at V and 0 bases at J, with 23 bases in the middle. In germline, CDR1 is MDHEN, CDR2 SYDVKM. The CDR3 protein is CASGTGGTRTSSGNTIYF. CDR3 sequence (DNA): TGTGCCAGCGGGACGGGGGGCACCCGGACAAGCTCTGGAAACACCATATATTTT.

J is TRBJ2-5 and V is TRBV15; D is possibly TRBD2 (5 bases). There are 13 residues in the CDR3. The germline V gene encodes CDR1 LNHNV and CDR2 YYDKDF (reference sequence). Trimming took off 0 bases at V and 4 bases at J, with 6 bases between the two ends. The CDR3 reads CATSRDGVETQYF. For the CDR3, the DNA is TGTGCCACCAGCAGAGACGGGGTAGAGACCCAGTACTTC.

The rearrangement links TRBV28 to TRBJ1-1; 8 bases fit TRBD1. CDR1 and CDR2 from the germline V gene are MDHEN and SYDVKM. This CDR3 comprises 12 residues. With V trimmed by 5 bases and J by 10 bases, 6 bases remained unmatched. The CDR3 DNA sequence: TGTGCCAGCAGTAAGGACAGGGTAAGAGCTTTCTTT. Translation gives CASSKDRVRAFF.

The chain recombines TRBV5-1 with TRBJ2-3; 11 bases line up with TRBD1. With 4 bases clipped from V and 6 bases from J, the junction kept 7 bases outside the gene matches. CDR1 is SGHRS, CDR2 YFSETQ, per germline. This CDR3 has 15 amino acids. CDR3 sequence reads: CASSPGQGAADTQYF. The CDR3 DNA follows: TGCGCCAGCAGCCCAGGACAGGGGGCAGCGGATACGCAGTATTTT.

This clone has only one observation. The CDR3 nucleotides read TGTGCCAGCAGCCCGAACAGGGGGCTCTACAATGAGCAGTTCTTC. As protein: CASSPNRGLYNEQFF. V gene TRBV14 combines with J gene TRBJ2-1; 9 positions agree with TRBD1. Trimming at V came to 4 bases and at J to 3 bases, leaving 4 bases not matched to a gene. Germline loops: CDR1 SGHDN, CDR2 FVKESK. The CDR3 consists of 15 residues. Full variable domain (outside the CDR3, taken from reference TRBV14 and TRBJ2-1): EAGVTQFPSHSVIEKGQTVTLRCDPISGHDNLYWYRRVMGKEIKFLLHFVKESKQDESGMPNNRFLAERTGGTYSTLKVQPAELEDSGVYFCASSPNRGLYNEQFFGPGTRLTVL.

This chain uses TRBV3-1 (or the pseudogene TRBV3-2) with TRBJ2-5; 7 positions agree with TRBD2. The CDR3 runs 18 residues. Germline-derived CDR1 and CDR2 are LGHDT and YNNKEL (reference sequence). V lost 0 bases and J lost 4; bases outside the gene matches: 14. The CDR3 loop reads CASSQEGLAAPGRETQYF. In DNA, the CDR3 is TGTGCCAGCAGCCAAGAGGGGCTAGCGGCCCCAGGGAGAGAGACCCAGTACTTC.

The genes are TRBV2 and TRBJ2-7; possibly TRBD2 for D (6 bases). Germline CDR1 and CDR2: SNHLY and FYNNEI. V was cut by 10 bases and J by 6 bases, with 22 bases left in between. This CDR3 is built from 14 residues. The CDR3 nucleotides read TGTGCCATCGTCCCAAGCGGGTACTTGCTCGAGCAGTACTTC. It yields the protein CAIVPSGYLLEQYF.

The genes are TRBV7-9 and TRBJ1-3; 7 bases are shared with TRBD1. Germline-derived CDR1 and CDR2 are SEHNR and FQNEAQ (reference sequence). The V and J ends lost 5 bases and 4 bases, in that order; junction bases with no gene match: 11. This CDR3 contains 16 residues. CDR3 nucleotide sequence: TGTGCCAGCAGCCTCAACCCAGGGGACAGAGGAAACACCATATATTTT. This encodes CASSLNPGDRGNTIYF. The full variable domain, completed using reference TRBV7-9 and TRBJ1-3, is DTGVSQNPRHKITKRGQNVTFRCDPISEHNRLYWYRQTLGQGPEFLTYFQNEAQLEKSRLLSDRFSAERPKGSFSTLEIQRTEQGDSAMYLCASSLNPGDRGNTIYFGEGSWLTVV.

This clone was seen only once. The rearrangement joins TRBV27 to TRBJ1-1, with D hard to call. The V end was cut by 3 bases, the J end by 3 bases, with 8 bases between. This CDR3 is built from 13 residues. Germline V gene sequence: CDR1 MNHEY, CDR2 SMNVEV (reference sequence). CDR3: CASSFTPYTEAFF. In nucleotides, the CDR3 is TGTGCCAGCAGTTTTACACCTTACACTGAAGCTTTCTTT.

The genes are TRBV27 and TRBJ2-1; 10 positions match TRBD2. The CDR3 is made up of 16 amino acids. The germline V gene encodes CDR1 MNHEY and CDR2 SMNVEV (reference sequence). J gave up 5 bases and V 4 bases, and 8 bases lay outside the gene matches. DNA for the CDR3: TGTGCCAGCAGTTCACAGACTAGCGGGTACCACAATGAGCAGTTCTTC. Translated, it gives CASSSQTSGYHNEQFF.

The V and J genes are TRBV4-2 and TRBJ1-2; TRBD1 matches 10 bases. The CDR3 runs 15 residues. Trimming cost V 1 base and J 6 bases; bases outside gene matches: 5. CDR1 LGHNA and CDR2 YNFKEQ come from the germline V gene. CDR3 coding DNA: TGTGCCAGCAGCCAAGTTGGGGACAGGGGCCATGGCTACACCTTC. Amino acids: CASSQVGDRGHGYTF.

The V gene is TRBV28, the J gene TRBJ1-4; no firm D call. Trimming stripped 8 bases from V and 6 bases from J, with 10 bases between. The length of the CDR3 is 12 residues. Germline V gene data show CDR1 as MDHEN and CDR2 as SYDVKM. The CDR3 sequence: CASGRGDEKLFF. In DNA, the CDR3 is TGTGCCAGCGGTCGCGGGGATGAAAAACTGTTTTTT.

CDR3 bases: TGTGCCAGCAGCTTATCCGGGGGAAGCAATCAGCCCCAGCATTTT. Translating gives CASSLSGGSNQPQHF. The chain carries TRBV7-9 and TRBJ1-5; tentatively, D is TRBD1 (5 bases). The germline V gene has CDR1 SEHNR and CDR2 FQNEAQ (reference sequence). The length of the CDR3 is 15 residues. Trimming took off 2 bases at V and 1 base at J, with 9 bases between the two ends.